This TCR beta chain comes out of a study of blood T cell repertoires in COVID-19. V dropped 0 bases and J dropped 7 bases, with 4 bases sitting between them. Per germline, CDR1 SGHNT and CDR2 YENEEA. The CDR3 has 12 amino acids. Per the authors' pipeline: Amplification of reference gene primers provided the estimated nucleated cell counts. Profiling relied on immunoSEQ multiplex PCR, and the TCRdb table lists in-frame clones only, not all of them. D and trimming come from the DNA, and the V and J calls and clone size come from that table. The sample holds over 60,000 clones, more than 75% seen once. This TCR came from an elderly woman with acute or convalescent COVID-19. Sequenced: peripheral blood. This chain links TRBV11-3 with TRBJ2-1; D unresolved. For the CDR3, the DNA is TGTGCCAGCAGCTTAGACAGTAATGAGCAGTTCTTC. Amino acid sequence: CASSLDSNEQFF.